This TCR beta chain was captured by sequencing in a study of tumor-infiltrating lymphocytes in primary liver carcinoma. Only a few counts were recorded for this clonotype. A read error may explain this, as a much larger clone is one base away. Starting material of 500 ng total RNA yielded TCR beta cDNA via a constant-region primer. Generation of the TCR beta libraries relied on three nested multiplex PCR rounds using slightly modified ARM-PCR. Running roughly 10 cycles apiece, the first two PCR rounds relied on TRBV1-TRBV30 forward primers together with a C-beta reverse primer. Each CDR3 protein gets one entry after TCRdb re-called the multiplex PCR reads with MiXCR. The table shows tens of thousands of distinct CDR3 sequences, with approximately 70% occurring only once. Germline assignment: CDR1 MDHEN and CDR2 SYDVKM. The CDR3 sequence is 13 residues long. Unsorted bulk tissue (20-30 mg) underwent RNA and DNA co-extraction.

The sample taken for sequencing was liver tumor tissue from sampling region 4. Subset given: tumor region T4, right-lateral pole. The genes are TRBV28 and TRBJ2-1; no reliable D call. The TCR sequence derives from a man aged 40-49 years with primary liver carcinoma and hepatitis B virus infection. The CDR3 DNA is TGTGCCAGCAGTGCGATCAACTACAATGAGCGGTTCTTC. Translation: CASSAINYNERFF.